Shown below are 14 T cell receptor beta chains from a single sample sequenced in a study of CXCR3-negative and CXCR3-positive naive CD8 T cells. Study-level findings and limits: Hydrophobicity of TRB CDR3s was greater in CXCR3-positive naive cells than in CXCR3-negative naive cells.

Preparation of TRB cDNA libraries relied on 5' RACE carrying UMI labels. Reprocessing the 5' RACE reads, TCRdb reports a single entry for every CDR3 protein and omits DNA. The repertoire table contains around 84,000 distinct CDR3 sequences. No antigens are known for them. Sequenced sample: naive CXCR3+ CD8+ T cells from blood. The subset here: CD45RO-CCR7+CD27+CD95- naive CD8+ T cells expressing CXCR3 (TNR3+). The receptors shown here come from a human donor in good health. Some clones in this sample may be carry-over from other donors' samples.

CDR3 loop: CASSFSKGVGGYTF. J is TRBJ1-2 and V is TRBV12-3 or TRBV12-4. The CDR3 spans 14 residues.

This chain joins TRBV28 and TRBJ1-2; TCRdb calls TRBD1, which cannot be checked without DNA. Germline-derived CDR1 and CDR2 are MDHEN and SYDVKM. This CDR3 region has 15 residues. This CDR3 is CASSIPYTYNYGYTF.

V and J are TRBV19 and TRBJ2-7; the TCRdb D gene call, TRBD2, has no DNA to confirm it. Looked up from germline, CDR1 is LNHDA and CDR2 is SQIVND (reference sequence). CDR3 size: 19 residues. The CDR3 reads CASSSAAGELTSVPYEQYF.

The chain links TRBV4-3 to TRBJ1-3; TCRdb's assignment of TRBD1 cannot be checked, as there is no DNA. This CDR3 spans 18 amino acids. Germline V gene sequence: CDR1 LGHNA, CDR2 YSLEER. The CDR3 here is CASSQDPDSSYSGNTIYF.

The V call is TRBV10-3, the J call TRBJ2-2; lacking DNA, the TRBD2 call made by TCRdb goes unchecked. Germline V gene lookup returns CDR1 ENHRY and CDR2 SYGVKD. The CDR3 consists of 14 residues. The CDR3 reads CAISPDTEGGELFF.

J is TRBJ1-1 and V is TRBV5-1; TCRdb's D gene call, TRBD1, goes unchecked for lack of DNA. Germline V gene lookup returns CDR1 SGHRS and CDR2 YFSETQ. CDR3 length: 15 amino acids. The CDR3 loop is CASSPDRGRNPEAFF.

The gene calls are TRBV6-5 and TRBJ2-1; TCRdb selects TRBD2, and the lack of DNA leaves this call unchecked. The CDR3 has 16 residues. CDR1 is MNHEY and CDR2 is SVGAGI in the germline V gene. CDR3 region: CASSQGLAEIYNEQFF.

The CDR3 region is CVSSHRTSGGNSYNEQFF. The V and J genes are TRBV4-3 and TRBJ2-1; TCRdb's assignment of TRBD2 cannot be checked, as there is no DNA. The CDR3 is made up of 18 amino acids. Germline V gene sequence: CDR1 LGHNA, CDR2 YSLEER.

The chain has TRBV11-1 and TRBJ2-7; TCRdb returns TRBD1, unconfirmable since there is no DNA. This CDR3 contains 14 residues. Germline loops: CDR1 SGHAT, CDR2 FQDESV (reference sequence). CDR3 sequence: CASSLGRVNYEQYF.

The rearrangement joins TRBV4-2 to TRBJ1-2; TCRdb picks TRBD1, but there is no DNA to check that call. CDR1 LGHNA and CDR2 YNFKEQ come from the germline V gene. This CDR3 spans 16 amino acids. This CDR3 reads CASSQTPTGGNYGYTF.

This chain connects TRBV6-5 to TRBJ2-1; TCRdb proposes TRBD2, but this gene call is untestable without DNA. Per germline, CDR1 MNHEY and CDR2 SVGAGI. The CDR3 covers 13 residues. The chain's CDR3 is CASSRRENDEQFF.

The genes are TRBV6-6 and TRBJ2-1; TCRdb names TRBD1, which stays unverified in the absence of DNA. In germline, CDR1 is MNHNY, CDR2 SVGAGI (reference sequence). The CDR3 contains 14 residues. The chain's CDR3 is CASSNPGTEGEQFF.

This chain joins TRBV12-3 or TRBV12-4 and TRBJ2-2; TCRdb lists TRBD1, though no DNA is available to test this call. The CDR3 length is 18 residues. The CDR3: CASSSGLRTGVDTGELFF.

This chain joins TRBV12-3 or TRBV12-4 and TRBJ2-1; TCRdb gives TRBD2 as the D gene, but with no DNA this cannot be confirmed. The CDR3 is made up of 15 amino acids. The CDR3 region is CASSPTGWGGNEQFF.